This is a list of T cell receptor beta chains from one sample in a study of shared clonotypes between healthy human individuals. Using immunoSEQ multiplex PCR, the repertoire was profiled, and TCRdb retains in-frame clones only, with some absent. The data show some 2,100,000 clones, around 95% seen once. Sequencing used naive CD4+ T cells sorted from blood. These receptors were taken from a man in his late teens or twenties in good health. Each CDR3 is given with its conserved first and last residue. The D gene is left open where the match is weak. Size is stated for part of the rows, as once, few or many counts, or as a class when the clone is expanded.

d_gene,v_gene,abundance,j_gene,len,CDR3nt,CDR3aa
.,TRBV2,.,TRBJ2-7,13,TGTGCCAGCACCCCACTCCGGTCCTACGAGCAGTACTTC,CASTPLRSYEQYF
.,TRBV7-8,.,TRBJ2-2,17,TGTGCCAGCAGCTTGGACAGTAGAACAAGTGGGACCGGGGAGCTGTTTTTT,CASSLDSRTSGTGELFF
TRBD1,TRBV28,.,TRBJ1-5,15,TGTGCCAGCAGGGCGGACAGGGTAGGCAATCAGCCCCAGCATTTT,CASRADRVGNQPQHF
.,TRBV2,.,TRBJ2-7,12,TGTGCCAGCAGTCGGGGGAGCTACGAGCAGTACTTC,CASSRGSYEQYF
.,TRBV10-3,.,TRBJ2-2,14,TGTGCCATCAGCTCTAGAGGGGGCACCGGGGAGCTGTTTTTT,CAISSRGGTGELFF
.,TRBV11-2,.,TRBJ2-2,16,TGTGCCAGCAGCTTTTCAGGCAACAGGGACACCGGGGAGCTGTTTTTT,CASSFSGNRDTGELFF
.,TRBV21-1,.,TRBJ2-1,14,TGTGCCAGCAGCAAATCCCCTCTAGCGATGTGGCAGTTCTTC,CASSKSPLAMWQFF
TRBD1,TRBV30,once,TRBJ2-5,13,TGTGCCTCAATGGGTATGACAGGGGAGACCCAGTACTTC,CASMGMTGETQYF
.,TRBV6-1,.,TRBJ2-1,15,TGTGCCAGCAGTGAAGCGCCCGGGTCTGTCCATGAGCAGTTCTTC,CASSEAPGSVHEQFF
.,TRBV5-6,.,TRBJ2-2,13,TGTGCCAGCAGCTCGGCAGGGATCGGGGAGCTGTTTTTT,CASSSAGIGELFF
.,TRBV5-1,.,TRBJ2-7,15,TGCGCCAGCAGCTTGGCGTCTATAGCCTCCTACGAGCAGTACTTC,CASSLASIASYEQYF
.,TRBV29-1,.,TRBJ2-5,13,TGCAGCGTTGACCGACAGTCCACGGGGACCCAGTACTTC,CSVDRQSTGTQYF
.,TRBV6-5,once,TRBJ1-1,13,TGTGCCAGCAGTCGAGCGGGACTCAGTGAAGCTTTCTTT,CASSRAGLSEAFF
.,TRBV6-1,.,TRBJ1-5,14,TGTGCCAGCAGTGAGGAGTATAGCAATCAGCCCCAGCATTTT,CASSEEYSNQPQHF
.,TRBV10-3,.,TRBJ1-2,14,TGTGCCATCAGCCTAGGTGTGACCAACTATGGCTACACCTTC,CAISLGVTNYGYTF
.,TRBV27,.,TRBJ1-6,16,TGTGCCAGCAGTTGGACGGGGGTTAAAGATAATTCACCCCTCCACTTT,CASSWTGVKDNSPLHF
TRBD2,TRBV6-1,.,TRBJ2-2,15,TGTGCCAGCAGTGCTAGCGGGAGGAACACCGGGGAGCTGTTTTTT,CASSASGRNTGELFF
.,TRBV5-4,.,TRBJ2-1,15,TGTGCCAGCAGCCCGGGACTCCAAGAATACAATGAGCAGTTCTTC,CASSPGLQEYNEQFF
TRBD1,TRBV7-2,.,TRBJ1-5,16,TGTGCCAGCAGCTTAGGGACAGGGGATAGCAATCAGCCCCAGCATTTT,CASSLGTGDSNQPQHF
TRBD1,TRBV6-1,.,TRBJ2-7,15,TGTGCCAGCAGTGAAGCCCCCGGGACAGGCTACGAGCAGTACTTC,CASSEAPGTGYEQYF
TRBD1,TRBV5-1,.,TRBJ2-5,14,TGCGCCAGCAGCGCTACAGGGGCACAAGAGACCCAGTACTTC,CASSATGAQETQYF
TRBD2,TRBV19,.,TRBJ2-1,15,TGTGCCAGTAGTATGTCGGGCGGGAGTTCCGATGAGCAGTTCTTC,CASSMSGGSSDEQFF
.,TRBV7-2,.,TRBJ1-2,14,TGTGCCAGCAGACCGGGACGGCTTAACTATGGCTACACCTTC,CASRPGRLNYGYTF
TRBD2,TRBV13,.,TRBJ2-3,17,TGTGCCAGCAGCCAACGTCTAGCGGGTCCTAGCACAGATACGCAGTATTTT,CASSQRLAGPSTDTQYF
TRBD1,TRBV6-6,once,TRBJ2-7,13,TGTGCCAGCACCCAACAGGGGGCAAACGAGCAGTACTTC,CASTQQGANEQYF
TRBD1,TRBV28,.,TRBJ2-1,14,TGTGCCAGCAGTCCAGGGGGCATGGTCTATGAGCAGTTCTTC,CASSPGGMVYEQFF
.,TRBV29-1,.,TRBJ2-7,11,TGCAGCGGTGGACAGTCCTACGAGCAGTACTTC,CSGGQSYEQYF
.,TRBV6-5,.,TRBJ2-2,11,TGTGCCAGCAGGTTCACCGGGGAGCTGTTTTTT,CASRFTGELFF
.,TRBV5-5,.,TRBJ1-5,14,TGTGCCAGCAGCTTCGGGGTAGGCAATCAGCCCCAGCATTTT,CASSFGVGNQPQHF
TRBD1,TRBV2,.,TRBJ2-3,13,TGTGCCAGCAGTTCAGGGGGAGCAGATACGCAGTATTTT,CASSSGGADTQYF
TRBD1,TRBV6-1,.,TRBJ2-7,13,TGTGCCAGCAGCCGGGACAGGGGAAGCGAGCAGTACTTC,CASSRDRGSEQYF
.,TRBV7-8,once,TRBJ1-2,12,TGTGCCAGCAGCTTAGATTCTTACAGGCGCTTCTTC,CASSLDSYRRFF
.,TRBV5-6,.,TRBJ2-3,14,TGTGCCAGCAGCTCAAGACGGAGCACAGATACGCAGTATTTT,CASSSRRSTDTQYF
TRBD1,TRBV30,.,TRBJ1-6,14,TGTGCCTGGAGTGTGGACAGGAACGGGTCACCCCTCCACTTT,CAWSVDRNGSPLHF
.,TRBV2,.,TRBJ1-6,13,TGTGCCAGTTCGGGACCCCAATCTTCACCCCTCCACTTT,CASSGPQSSPLHF
.,TRBV6-1,.,TRBJ1-2,13,TGTGCCACGGCTTCAGGACAGCTCTATGGCTACACCTTC,CATASGQLYGYTF
.,TRBV4-2,.,TRBJ1-2,15,TGTGCCAGCAGCCAAGATCGAAGGACCTCGGGCGGCTACACCTTC,CASSQDRRTSGGYTF
.,TRBV9,.,TRBJ2-5,14,TGTGCCAGCAGGGTTCCCGGGTACCAAGAGACCCAGTACTTC,CASRVPGYQETQYF
TRBD1,TRBV29-1,.,TRBJ1-2,12,TGCAGCGGTTGGGACAGGGATTACGGCTACACCTTC,CSGWDRDYGYTF
.,TRBV5-1,.,TRBJ2-7,14,TGCGCCAGCAGCTTGGCCGGCAGGGGATACGAGCAGTACTTC,CASSLAGRGYEQYF
.,TRBV6-6,.,TRBJ2-2,13,TGTGCCAGCAGTGACGGGACTCCCGGGGAGCTGTTTTTT,CASSDGTPGELFF
.,TRBV9,.,TRBJ2-1,15,TGTGCCAGCAGCGTAGAAATGCGGGGGCCCAGGGAGCAGTTCTTC,CASSVEMRGPREQFF
.,TRBV18,.,TRBJ1-1,14,TGTGCCAGCTCACCAATGTTGGGTAACACTGAAGCTTTCTTT,CASSPMLGNTEAFF